Shown below are 22 T cell receptor beta chains from a single sample sequenced in a study of blood T cell repertoires in COVID-19. TCRdb's copy holds only in-frame clones and misses some; the assay was immunoSEQ multiplex PCR. Among approximately 60,000 clones, around 80% were seen once, and the ten largest hold over 7.5%. The sample comprised peripheral blood. Receptors were obtained from a woman older than 75 with acute or convalescent COVID-19.

This chain joins TRBV12-5 and TRBJ2-6; no clear D gene. V was cut by 1 base and J by 8 bases, with 9 bases left in between. The CDR3 totals 14 residues. CDR1 and CDR2 (germline): LGHNT, FRNRAP. CDR3 sequence: CASGLGQAPNVLTF. In DNA, the CDR3 is TGTGCTAGTGGTTTGGGACAAGCTCCCAACGTCCTGACTTTC.

V and J are TRBV6-6 and TRBJ2-3; D remains unclear. The germline V gene has CDR1 MNHNY and CDR2 SVGAGI (reference sequence). Trimming left V 4 bases short and J 6 bases short, with 14 bases between. The CDR3 totals 14 residues. The CDR3 region has the DNA TGTGCCAGCAGTTCGTCGGTCAGCGCTGATACGCAGTATTTT. Its translation: CASSSSVSADTQYF.

The chain is built from TRBV28 and TRBJ2-3; 8 positions match TRBD1. Looked up from germline, CDR1 is MDHEN and CDR2 is SYDVKM. Losses at the gene ends were 7 bases for V and 6 bases for J; bases not matched to a gene: 9. The CDR3 length is 14 residues. CDR3 protein: CASTLGRGRDTQYF. In nucleotides, the CDR3 is TGTGCCAGCACCCTCGGCAGGGGGCGTGATACGCAGTATTTT.

J is TRBJ2-7 and V is TRBV5-1; 12 bases align to TRBD1. V was clipped by 4 bases and J by 5 bases; unmatched bases: 7. Germline CDR1 is SGHRS and CDR2 is YFSETQ. The CDR3 runs 15 residues. The CDR3 region is CASSPTGQGAHEQYF. The CDR3 DNA reads TGCGCCAGCAGCCCAACGGGACAGGGGGCGCACGAGCAGTACTTC. The full variable domain, with the rest looked up from reference TRBV5-1 and TRBJ2-7, is KAGVTQTPRYLIKTRGQQVTLSCSPISGHRSVSWYQQTPGQGLQFLFEYFSETQRNKGNFPGRFSGRQFSNSRSEMNVSTLELGDSALYLCASSPTGQGAHEQYFGPGTRLTVT.

This clone was observed a single time. This chain uses TRBV29-1 with TRBJ1-1; 9 nucleotides line up with TRBD1. Trimming cost V 6 bases and J 3 bases; bases outside gene matches: 5. Germline CDR1 SQVTM, CDR2 ANQGSEA. This CDR3 comprises 13 residues. CDR3 region: CSVRRDRDTEAFF. The CDR3 DNA reads TGCAGCGTGAGGAGGGACAGGGACACTGAAGCTTTCTTT.

The chain combines TRBV19 with TRBJ1-6, with D possibly TRBD1 on 6 matching bases. V lost 4 bases and J lost 0, with 16 bases in between. Germline lookup yields CDR1 LNHDA and CDR2 SQIVND (reference sequence). CDR3 size: 18 residues. DNA for the CDR3: TGTGCCAGTAGTACCCGGGCCCAGGGGTTCTCCTATAATTCACCCCTCCACTTT. Translated: CASSTRAQGFSYNSPLHF. The full variable domain, in which reference TRBV19 and TRBJ1-6 provide the parts outside the CDR3, is DGGITQSPKYLFRKEGQNVTLSCEQNLNHDAMYWYRQDPGQGLRLIYYSQIVNDFQKGDIAEGYSVSREKKESFPLTVTSAQKNPTAFYLCASSTRAQGFSYNSPLHFGNGTRLTVT.

The genes are TRBV19 and TRBJ2-1; tentatively, D is TRBD2 (6 bases). Trimming cost V 7 bases and J 0 bases, with 13 bases left between them. In germline, CDR1 is LNHDA, CDR2 SQIVND (reference sequence). The CDR3 is 15 residues long. In DNA, the CDR3 is TGTGCCAGTACCCCTGGCGGGGTCTCCTACAATGAGCAGTTCTTC. This sequence encodes CASTPGGVSYNEQFF.

This chain links TRBV5-1 with TRBJ1-1, with D maybe TRBD1 (5 bases). Per the germline V gene, CDR1 is SGHRS and CDR2 is YFSETQ. The length of the CDR3 is 13 residues. V dropped 4 bases and J dropped 1 base, with 8 bases sitting between them. The CDR3 sequence is CASSPGGNTEAFF. DNA of the CDR3: TGCGCCAGCAGCCCGGGGGGGAACACTGAAGCTTTCTTT.

The chain joins TRBV2 to TRBJ2-5, with TRBD2 matching 8 bases. The germline V gene encodes CDR1 SNHLY and CDR2 FYNNEI. The CDR3 is 15 amino acids. Germline trimming cut 1 base from V and 4 bases from J; bases unmatched to any gene: 5. CDR3 DNA sequence: TGTGCCAGCAGTGAAGAGAGAACTAGCGGAGAGACCCAGTACTTC. Protein sequence: CASSEERTSGETQYF.

V usage is TRBV5-1 and J usage is TRBJ2-7, with TRBD1 matching over 10 bases. After removal of 4 bases from V and 4 bases from J, the junction contained 8 bases not matched to a gene. This CDR3 spans 15 amino acids. In germline, CDR1 is SGHRS, CDR2 YFSETQ. This chain's CDR3 is CASSKTGTGVYEQYF. The CDR3 DNA follows: TGCGCCAGCAGCAAAACCGGGACAGGGGTTTACGAGCAGTACTTC.

This chain uses TRBV18 with TRBJ2-2; D is undetermined. The CDR3 extends over 12 amino acids. The V and J ends lost 6 bases and 4 bases respectively, with 6 bases between them. Germline-derived CDR1 and CDR2 are KGHSH and LQKENI. As DNA, the CDR3 is TGTGCCAGCTCCCCTCTCACCGGGGAGCTGTTTTTT. Its protein is CASSPLTGELFF. Supplemented by reference TRBV18 and TRBJ2-2, the full variable domain reads NAGVMQNPRHLVRRRGQEARLRCSPMKGHSHVYWYRQLPEEGLKFMVYLQKENIIDESGMPKERFSAEFPKEGPSILRIQQVVRGDSAAYFCASSPLTGELFFGEGSRLTVL.

The chain combines TRBV19 with TRBJ1-1; D unresolved. CDR1 and CDR2 (germline): LNHDA, SQIVND (reference sequence). V dropped 6 bases and J dropped 0 bases, with 14 bases sitting between them. The CDR3 covers 15 residues. The CDR3 loop reads CASSQRAYMNTEAFF. The CDR3 DNA reads TGTGCCAGTAGCCAGCGGGCATACATGAACACTGAAGCTTTCTTT.

J is TRBJ2-1 and V is TRBV11-2; 7 bases match TRBD2. Germline CDR1 reads SGHAT; CDR2 reads FQNNGV. The CDR3 length is 14 residues. The trim removed 1 base at V and 4 bases at J, leaving 1 base unmatched. The CDR3 reads CASSLAGGYNEQFF. The CDR3 DNA reads as TGTGCCAGCAGCTTAGCGGGGGGATACAATGAGCAGTTCTTC.

The rearrangement uses TRBV19 and TRBJ1-2, with D unclear. The V and J ends lost 3 bases and 0 bases respectively, with 17 bases between them. Germline CDR1 LNHDA, CDR2 SQIVND (reference sequence). The CDR3 sequence is 17 residues long. The CDR3 here is CASSMLYWATANYGYTF. CDR3 sequence (DNA): TGTGCCAGTAGTATGCTCTATTGGGCCACAGCTAACTATGGCTACACCTTC.

This clone is a singleton in its sample. V and J are TRBV2 and TRBJ2-2, with 10 bases matching TRBD2. The J segment lost 5 bases and the V segment lost 6 bases, leaving 6 bases of the junction unmatched. Germline assignment: CDR1 SNHLY and CDR2 FYNNEI. The CDR3 length is 15 residues. The DNA of the CDR3 is TGTGCCAGCAGACCACCGGGACTAGCGACCGGGGAGCTGTTTTTT. Residues: CASRPPGLATGELFF.

The chain carries TRBV6-1 and TRBJ2-7; 8 bases are shared with TRBD2. V lost 2 bases, J lost 4 bases, and 7 bases stayed unmatched. This CDR3 has 15 residues. Germline V gene data show CDR1 as MNHNS and CDR2 as SASEGT. CDR3 amino acids: CASSEPAGVSYEQYF. CDR3 nucleotide sequence: TGTGCCAGCAGTGAACCAGCGGGAGTGTCATACGAGCAGTACTTC.

In its sample, this clone was seen many times. V usage is TRBV19 and J usage is TRBJ2-1; tentative D call: TRBD2 (7 bases). CDR1 and CDR2 from the germline V gene are LNHDA and SQIVND (reference sequence). V was shortened by 10 bases and J by 9 bases, with 22 bases between the two germline ends. This CDR3 spans 14 amino acids. CDR3 in DNA: TGTGCCACCTCTAAGATGGGGGGGGCGGGTGAGCAGTTCTTC. This sequence encodes CATSKMGGAGEQFF.

The genes are TRBV2 and TRBJ2-3; 7 nucleotides align to TRBD1. V dropped 6 bases and J dropped 0; count of bases not matched to a gene: 6. This CDR3 contains 15 residues. Germline loops: CDR1 SNHLY, CDR2 FYNNEI. This CDR3 reads CASRVQGISTDTQYF. The CDR3 coding sequence is TGTGCCAGCAGAGTACAGGGGATTAGCACAGATACGCAGTATTTT.

The chain carries TRBV6-5 and TRBJ1-2; D unclear. This CDR3 comprises 15 residues. Trimming pared 2 bases from V and 8 bases from J, leaving 18 bases between. Germline loops: CDR1 MNHEY, CDR2 SVGAGI. The DNA of the CDR3 is TGTGCCAGCAGTTACACCCCGGACTCCTTTACCGGCTACACCTTC. This translates into CASSYTPDSFTGYTF.

This clone has a count of ten or more. The rearrangement links TRBV5-1 to TRBJ2-1; 7 positions match TRBD2. This CDR3 contains 16 residues. Germline CDR1 and CDR2: SGHRS and YFSETQ. Trimming cost V 0 bases and J 2 bases; bases outside gene matches: 5. CDR3 sequence (DNA): TGCGCCAGCAGCTTGGATGGTAGCGGGCCCTACAATGAGCAGTTCTTC. Protein product: CASSLDGSGPYNEQFF.

This chain uses TRBV4-1 with TRBJ2-3, with 7 bases aligning to TRBD2. Germline V lookup: CDR1 MGHRA, CDR2 YSYEKL. The V segment lost 1 base and the J segment 4 bases; nucleotides outside the gene matches: 8. The CDR3 is 16 amino acids. CDR3 nucleotides: TGCGCCAGCAGCCAAGGGGCGGGAGAAAGGGCAGATACGCAGTATTTT. Translating it yields CASSQGAGERADTQYF.

This clone was seen only once. The junction differs from germline at one of its ends, possibly a read error. V and J are TRBV3-1 (or the pseudogene TRBV3-2) and TRBJ2-5; 7 bases match TRBD1. This CDR3 contains 14 residues. CDR1 and CDR2 from the germline V gene are LGHDT and YNNKEL (reference sequence). CDR3 nucleotides: TGTGCCAGCACCCAAAGGGGGCAGCAAGAGACCCAGTACTTC. Its translation: CASTQRGQQETQYF.